The 21 T cell receptor beta chains presented below share a single source sample, sequenced in a study of blood T cells in healthy people across ages (dated by TCRdb to about 2015). Receptor amplification or capture employed 5' RACE. Sequencing took place on an Illumina HiSeq 2500. The second PCR ran for about 6 to 11 cycles and used a J-beta primer mix along with a sample-barcoded 5' primer. Through fastp at Q25 and MiXCR, TCRdb rebuilt clones from the public reads, retaining in-frame beta chains. Under each unique CDR3 protein, matching rows form one entry showing the most common genes and DNA. In all, the sample holds 900,000 to 950,000 distinct CDR3 sequences, and approximately 32% of those were seen once. The ten most abundant clones make up roughly 10% of the sample. These data are also associated with another study on T cells of mothers and their children.

The specimen sequenced was blood. The origin of the receptors is a woman in her 40s in good health.

The chain carries TRBV28 and TRBJ2-3, with 8 bases lining up with TRBD1. Germline-derived CDR1 and CDR2 are MDHEN and SYDVKM. The V segment lost 5 bases and the J segment 2 bases; nucleotides outside the gene matches: 6. There are 15 residues in the CDR3. The DNA for the CDR3 is TGTGCCAGCAGTGGACAGGGAGGTCACACAGATACGCAGTATTTT. Translating gives CASSGQGGHTDTQYF. Full variable domain (rest looked up from reference TRBV28 and TRBJ2-3): DVKVTQSSRYLVKRTGEKVFLECVQDMDHENMFWYRQDPGLGLRLIYFSYDVKMKEKGDIPEGYSVSREKKERFSLILESASTNQTSMYLCASSGQGGHTDTQYFGPGTRLTVL.

Points on this clonotype: At one end the junction does not follow the germline gene, possibly because of a read error. The chain employs TRBV4-3 and TRBJ2-1, with 8 bases aligning to TRBD2. The CDR3 contains 17 residues. The germline CDR1 and CDR2 sequences are LGHNA and YSLEER. The CDR3 sequence: CASNQQMGLAGGNEQFF. CDR3 nucleotides: TGCGCCAGCAACCAACAGATGGGGCTAGCGGGCGGCAATGAGCAGTTCTTC.

The V call is TRBV12-3 or TRBV12-4, the J call TRBJ2-2; either TRBD1 or TRBD2 may fit D (5 bases each). Trimming took off 8 bases at V and 0 bases at J, with 22 bases between the two ends. This CDR3 spans 18 amino acids. In DNA, the CDR3 is TGTGCCAGCGCCCGGGGCTCACTCAATGACGCGAACACCGGGGAGCTGTTTTTT. Translated: CASARGSLNDANTGELFF.

This clonotype has just a few counts. V and J are TRBV29-1 and TRBJ2-3; the D gene is possibly TRBD1 (6 bases). Trimming took 5 bases from V and 8 from J, leaving 20 bases between them. CDR1 and CDR2 (germline): SQVTM, ANQGSEA. The CDR3 has 14 residues. CDR3 in amino acids: CSVQQGGVGFTQYF. For the CDR3, the DNA is TGCAGCGTTCAACAGGGTGGGGTGGGATTTACGCAGTATTTT.

As to this clonotype: Because it lacks the conserved phenylalanine or tryptophan at the end, this CDR3 is likely a read error. J is TRBJ1-2 and V is TRBV24-1; 8 bases are shared with TRBD1. The CDR3 sequence is 15 residues long. V was clipped by 3 bases and J by 2 bases; unmatched bases: 4. Germline CDR1 KGHDR, CDR2 SFDVKD. The CDR3 protein is CATSDPRTGNYGYTC. CDR3 in DNA: TGTGCCACCAGTGATCCAAGGACAGGGAACTATGGCTACACCTGC.

This clonotype appeared many times. The CDR3 coding sequence is TGTGCCAGCACCCCTCCGGTGGGGGGAGGATCGTACGAGCAGTACTTC. Translation: CASTPPVGGGSYEQYF. The J gene is TRBJ2-7, the V gene TRBV28, with D maybe TRBD2 (6 bases). Per germline, CDR1 MDHEN and CDR2 SYDVKM. V gave up 7 bases and J gave up 4 bases, with 23 bases separating them. CDR3 length: 16 amino acids.

The gene calls are TRBV5-1 and TRBJ2-5; 9 bases agree with TRBD1. The CDR3 has 14 residues. The germline V gene has CDR1 SGHRS and CDR2 YFSETQ. The V gene end was trimmed by 3 bases and the J gene end by 5 bases; junction bases not matched to a gene: 5. The CDR3 protein is CASSSGTGTETQYF. CDR3 bases: TGCGCCAGCAGCTCCGGGACAGGGACGGAGACCCAGTACTTC.

Only a few counts were recorded for this clonotype. The chain employs TRBV7-2 and TRBJ2-7; no reliable D call. Germline CDR1 and CDR2: SGHTA and FQGNSA. There are 16 residues in the CDR3. The V gene lost 2 bases and the J gene lost 0 bases, with 14 bases spanning the gap. CDR3 in amino acids: CASSLKADLSSYEQYF. CDR3 sequence (DNA): TGTGCCAGCAGCTTAAAGGCTGACTTAAGCTCCTACGAGCAGTACTTC.

As to this clonotype: This may be a read error, as it is one base from a much larger clone. The chain combines TRBV9 with TRBJ2-7; D perhaps matches TRBD1 (6 bases). V was pared by 4 bases and J by 0 bases, with 17 bases between. CDR3 length: 16 amino acids. In germline, CDR1 is SGDLS, CDR2 YYNGEE. The CDR3 loop reads CASSPTGDRSSYEQYF. The CDR3 DNA sequence: TGTGCCAGCAGCCCCACCGGCGACAGGTCCTCCTACGAGCAGTACTTC.

The chain uses TRBV29-1 and TRBJ1-1, with 11 bases fitting TRBD1. V trimming: 1 base; J trimming: 6 bases; junction bases outside the gene matches: 4. CDR1 and CDR2 from the germline V gene are SQVTM and ANQGSEA. CDR3 length: 14 residues. CDR3 amino acids: CSVEGGTGGAEAFF. In DNA form, the CDR3 reads TGCAGCGTTGAAGGCGGGACAGGGGGTGCTGAAGCTTTCTTT.

On this clonotype itself: One end of the junction fails to match germline, which may point to a read error. The gene calls are TRBV20-1 and TRBJ2-5; 10 positions match TRBD2. Germline lookup yields CDR1 DFQATT and CDR2 SNEGSKA (reference sequence). There are 13 residues in the CDR3. CDR3 in DNA: TGCAGTGCTAGGCTAGCGGGGGCCCACGAGCAGGACTTC. It is translated as CSARLAGAHEQDF.

The J gene is TRBJ2-1, the V gene TRBV7-3; 9 nucleotides agree with TRBD1. Germline V gene data show CDR1 as SGHTA and CDR2 as FQGTGA. CDR3 length equals 16 residues. Trimming at V came to 6 bases and at J to 7 bases, leaving 13 bases not matched to a gene. CDR3 in DNA: TGTGCCAGCAGGTTTCCCGGGACAGGGAAGGGTAATGAGCAGTTCTTC. This translates into CASRFPGTGKGNEQFF.

This clonotype turned up a few times. The chain links TRBV12-3 or TRBV12-4 to TRBJ2-1; 9 bases are a match to TRBD1. V lost 4 bases and J lost 8; bases outside the gene matches: 9. This CDR3 contains 15 residues. DNA of the CDR3: TGTGCCAGCAGTTCCTCGGGGACAGGGCTCTATGAGCAGTTCTTC. This codes for CASSSSGTGLYEQFF.

The chain couples TRBV5-1 to TRBJ2-3, with TRBD2 matching 10 bases. This CDR3 contains 14 residues. Trimming cost V 9 bases and J 5 bases; bases outside gene matches: 9. Germline V gives CDR1 SGHRS, CDR2 YFSETQ. CDR3 protein: CATKAGGPEDTQYF. In DNA form, the CDR3 reads TGCGCCACCAAAGCGGGAGGGCCGGAAGATACGCAGTATTTT.

This clonotype appeared many times. V and J are TRBV20-1 and TRBJ1-6; no clear D. This CDR3 region has 15 residues. V lost 3 bases and J lost 0, with 9 bases in between. Germline loops: CDR1 DFQATT, CDR2 SNEGSKA (reference sequence). The CDR3 region is CSARAGSSYNSPLHF. The CDR3 nucleotides are TGCAGTGCTAGGGCCGGTAGCTCCTATAATTCACCCCTCCACTTT.

The CDR3, as DNA: TGTGCCAGTAGTAGTGACAGGGGGGATAGCACAGATACGCAGTATTTT. Encoded protein: CASSSDRGDSTDTQYF. The chain joins TRBV19 to TRBJ2-3; 9 bases match TRBD1. Germline V CDR1 and CDR2: LNHDA, SQIVND (reference sequence). V gave up 4 bases and J gave up 0 bases; unmatched junction bases: 5. The length of the CDR3 is 16 residues.

This clonotype occurred many times. The chain combines TRBV29-1 with TRBJ2-7, with D perhaps matching TRBD2 (7 bases). The length of the CDR3 is 14 residues. Germline CDR1 SQVTM, CDR2 ANQGSEA. Trimming cost V 8 bases and J 0 bases, with 17 bases left between them. CDR3 nucleotides: TGCAGCACAAGGGGGGGAAGGGACTCCTACGAGCAGTACTTC. It codes for CSTRGGRDSYEQYF.

The chain uses TRBV19 and TRBJ2-4; possibly TRBD2 for D (5 bases). The germline gives CDR1 LNHDA, CDR2 SQIVND (reference sequence). This CDR3 contains 13 residues. V was shortened by 8 bases and J by 4 bases, with 12 bases between the two germline ends. CDR3 sequence reads: CASAGSVKNIQYF. The CDR3 nucleotides are TGTGCCAGTGCGGGTAGCGTTAAAAACATTCAGTACTTC.

This sequence joins TRBV28 and TRBJ2-7, with 9 positions matching TRBD1. The V segment lost 3 bases and the J segment 3 bases; nucleotides outside the gene matches: 12. The CDR3 consists of 17 residues. Germline values: CDR1 MDHEN, CDR2 SYDVKM. The CDR3 is CASSFMGGDRALYEQYF. The CDR3 DNA reads TGTGCCAGCAGTTTTATGGGGGGGGACAGGGCTCTCTACGAGCAGTACTTC. The full variable domain, with the rest looked up from reference TRBV28 and TRBJ2-7, is DVKVTQSSRYLVKRTGEKVFLECVQDMDHENMFWYRQDPGLGLRLIYFSYDVKMKEKGDIPEGYSVSREKKERFSLILESASTNQTSMYLCASSFMGGDRALYEQYFGPGTRLTVT.

This clonotype was observed a handful of times. The chain combines TRBV20-1 with TRBJ1-4, with D unresolved. This CDR3 is 12 amino acids long. V gave up 3 bases and J gave up 3 bases, with 5 bases separating them. Germline CDR1 DFQATT, CDR2 SNEGSKA (reference sequence). DNA of the CDR3: TGCAGTGCTAGCAGGCCTAATGAAAAACTGTTTTTT. Its translation is CSASRPNEKLFF.

This clonotype was detected ten times or more. The V call is TRBV10-3, the J call TRBJ2-1; D ambiguous. CDR1 is ENHRY, CDR2 SYGVKD, per germline. The CDR3 is made up of 12 amino acids. V was trimmed by 6 bases and J by 4 bases, leaving 7 bases between them. DNA of the CDR3: TGTGCCATCAGCAGTCTATACAATGAGCAGTTCTTC. Amino acid sequence: CAISSLYNEQFF.